These 11 T cell receptor beta chains share one sample of origin, sequenced in a study of blood T cell repertoires in COVID-19. The protocol was immunoSEQ multiplex PCR, while the TCRdb copy is restricted to in-frame clones and leaves out a portion. The sample lists approximately 230,000 clones, just under 85% seen once, with approximately 16% in the top ten. The specimen was PBMCs or T cells enriched from blood (not recorded which). All receptors come from a man aged 35 to 55 who had recovered from COVID-19.

V is TRBV29-1 and J is TRBJ2-7, with 9 bases lining up with TRBD1. The CDR3 runs 14 residues. Germline V CDR1 and CDR2: SQVTM, ANQGSEA. The V and J ends lost 7 bases and 6 bases, in that order; junction bases with no gene match: 13. The DNA of the CDR3 is TGCAGCGCCCGGACAGGGGAGCGCTATCTCGAGCAGTACTTC. Amino acids: CSARTGERYLEQYF.

J is TRBJ1-4 and V is TRBV5-5; 8 bases align to TRBD1. V gave up 0 bases and J gave up 5 bases; unmatched junction bases: 3. The CDR3 contains 15 residues. Germline-derived CDR1 and CDR2 are SGHKS and YYEKEE (reference sequence). This chain's CDR3 is CASSLEAGGNEKLFF. CDR3 coding DNA: TGTGCCAGCAGCTTGGAGGCAGGGGGCAATGAAAAACTGTTTTTT.

The chain couples TRBV29-1 to TRBJ1-2; TRBD1 aligns across 8 bases. Germline values: CDR1 SQVTM, CDR2 ANQGSEA. V gave up 7 bases and J gave up 8 bases; unmatched junction bases: 9. The CDR3 is 12 residues long. The CDR3 nucleotides are TGCAGCGCCAGACAGGGGAGGGGCGGCTACACCTTC. Its protein is CSARQGRGGYTF.

This chain uses TRBV6-5 with TRBJ1-3; D gene ambiguous. CDR3 length: 14 residues. Looked up from germline, CDR1 is MNHEY and CDR2 is SVGAGI. V was clipped by 8 bases and J by 0 bases, with 11 bases between them. This CDR3 is CASGPGFSGNTIYF. The CDR3 DNA reads as TGTGCCAGCGGCCCGGGGTTCTCTGGAAACACCATATATTTT.

The V and J genes are TRBV2 and TRBJ1-4, with D maybe TRBD1 (6 bases). The V end lost 10 bases, the J end lost 1 base, and 13 bases lay between the germline ends. From germline, CDR1 is SNHLY and CDR2 FYNNEI. The CDR3 spans 14 residues. Written as DNA, the CDR3 is TGTGCCACCAGGGGAGGCTTAACTAATGAAAAACTGTTTTTT. Translated, it gives CATRGGLTNEKLFF.

The genes are TRBV9 and TRBJ2-2; D is unclear. CDR1 is SGDLS and CDR2 is YYNGEE in the germline V gene. The CDR3 sequence is 15 residues long. Trimming pared 1 base from V and 4 bases from J, leaving 11 bases between. CDR3 nucleotides: TGTGCCAGCAGCGTAAGAGGCAGCGTCACCGGGGAGCTGTTTTTT. Translated: CASSVRGSVTGELFF.

J is TRBJ2-7 and V is TRBV5-1; 7 nucleotides agree with TRBD1. This CDR3 comprises 13 residues. Germline V gene sequence: CDR1 SGHRS, CDR2 YFSETQ. V was clipped by 4 bases and J by 1 base; unmatched bases: 2. CDR3 in DNA: TGCGCCAGCAGCGGGGGACAGTCCTACGAGCAGTACTTC. It is translated as CASSGGQSYEQYF.

V and J are TRBV6-5 and TRBJ1-6; the match to TRBD1 covers 10 bases. J gave up 10 bases and V 1 base, and 4 bases lay outside the gene matches. CDR1 MNHEY and CDR2 SVGAGI come from the germline V gene. The CDR3 runs 15 residues. DNA of the CDR3: TGTGCCAGCAGTTACTTTGGGACAGGGGAGTCACCCCTCCACTTT. Translation: CASSYFGTGESPLHF.

This clone has only a few counts. V is TRBV5-4 and J is TRBJ2-7; no definite D call. V lost 4 bases and J 3 bases, leaving 14 bases between the germline ends. Per the germline V gene, CDR1 is SGHNT and CDR2 is YYREEE (reference sequence). The CDR3 length is 14 residues. As DNA, the CDR3 is TGTGCCAGCAGCCCCGCGTCCGGAGTCTACGAGCAGTACTTC. Amino acids: CASSPASGVYEQYF.

The chain couples TRBV3-1 (or the pseudogene TRBV3-2) to TRBJ2-7, with 9 nucleotides matching TRBD2. Germline V lookup: CDR1 LGHDT, CDR2 YNNKEL (reference sequence). V lost 0 bases and J lost 4; bases outside the gene matches: 7. This CDR3 region has 16 residues. The CDR3 DNA reads TGTGCCAGCAGCCAAGATCTGGCGGGGGGGCGGTACGAGCAGTACTTC. Translated, it gives CASSQDLAGGRYEQYF.

The chain has TRBV5-1 and TRBJ2-1; 12 nucleotides agree with TRBD2. Germline V lookup: CDR1 SGHRS, CDR2 YFSETQ. The CDR3 contains 15 residues. V shed 0 bases and J 9 bases; nucleotides not matched to a gene: 4. The chain's CDR3 is CASSLEAGLAGEQFF. Here the CDR3 DNA reads TGCGCCAGCAGCTTGGAGGCGGGACTAGCGGGTGAGCAGTTCTTC.